Listed below are T cell receptor beta chains from one sample, sequenced in a study of multiple sclerosis patients with progressive multifocal leukoencephalopathy. Produced via immunoSEQ multiplex PCR; TCRdb's table is partial and in-frame only. Of around 30,000 clones in the sample, about 90% were seen once. Specimen: PBMCs, collected from a patient treated with natalizumab. The receptors were sampled from a human donor with multiple sclerosis. Each CDR3 is given with its conserved first and last residue. Fields, in order: V gene, D gene, clone size, J gene, CDR3 protein, CDR3 DNA. A D gene is named only where the DNA matches it firmly. Part of the rows lack a size; the others show once, few, many or a class for expanded clones.

TRBV7-2	NA	NA	TRBJ1-5	CASSPDTGSHQPQHF	TGTGCCAGCAGCCCAGATACAGGGTCCCATCAGCCCCAGCATTTT
TRBV6-1	NA	NA	TRBJ2-7	CASSARYEQYF	TGTGCCAGCAGCGCTCGGTACGAGCAGTACTTC
TRBV10-2	NA	NA	TRBJ1-5	CASTPTSNQPQHF	TGCGCCAGCACCCCCACCAGCAATCAGCCCCAGCATTTT
TRBV6-5	NA	NA	TRBJ1-5	CASSPGGSNQPQHF	TGTGCCAGCAGCCCCGGGGGTAGCAATCAGCCCCAGCATTTT
TRBV5-6	NA	NA	TRBJ1-4	CASSLGTQLFF	TGTGCCAGCAGCTTGGGGACCCAACTGTTTTTT
TRBV7-9	NA	few	TRBJ2-5	CASILSGAAETQYF	TGTGCCAGCATCCTTTCCGGGGCGGCAGAGACCCAGTACTTC
TRBV5-5	TRBD2	NA	TRBJ2-1	CASTKAGGRGLAEQFF	TGTGCCAGCACCAAGGCCGGCGGGAGGGGCCTCGCGGAGCAGTTCTTC
TRBV6-5	NA	NA	TRBJ1-1	CASNRPGDLEAFF	TGTGCCAGCAATAGACCCGGGGACCTTGAAGCTTTCTTT
TRBV28	TRBD2	NA	TRBJ2-1	CASSRLSPQRDDNEQFF	TGTGCCAGCAGTCGATTATCCCCGCAGCGGGACGACAATGAGCAGTTCTTC
TRBV28	NA	NA	TRBJ1-4	CASSAKSGGRTNEKLFF	TGTGCCAGCAGCGCCAAAAGCGGGGGAAGGACTAATGAAAAACTGTTTTTT
TRBV28	TRBD2	NA	TRBJ2-7	CASSSPGWTSGYEQYF	TGTGCCAGCAGTTCCCCCGGATGGACTAGCGGCTACGAGCAGTACTTC
TRBV5-1	NA	NA	TRBJ2-7	CASSLRDAGSAEQYF	TGCGCCAGCAGCTTGCGGGACGCGGGCTCAGCGGAGCAGTACTTC
TRBV30	NA	NA	TRBJ1-1	CAWSDHGNTEAFF	TGTGCCTGGAGTGATCATGGGAACACTGAAGCTTTCTTT
TRBV5-1	NA	NA	TRBJ2-7	CASSLEEEARGREQYF	TGCGCCAGCAGCTTAGAAGAGGAGGCCCGGGGGCGCGAGCAGTACTTC
TRBV5-4	NA	NA	TRBJ2-1	CASSLPGDNEQFF	TGTGCCAGCAGCTTGCCAGGGGACAATGAGCAGTTCTTC
TRBV7-9	TRBD1	few	TRBJ1-1	CASSPMAGTDEAFF	TGTGCCAGCAGCCCCATGGCCGGGACAGATGAAGCTTTCTTT
TRBV5-1	TRBD2	few	TRBJ2-1	CASSLGAGGYNEQFF	TGCGCCAGCAGCTTGGGGGCGGGAGGCTACAATGAGCAGTTCTTC
TRBV30	NA	NA	TRBJ2-4	CAWRRGAGAKNIQYF	TGTGCCTGGAGGCGAGGGGCGGGGGCCAAAAACATTCAGTACTTC
TRBV28	NA	NA	TRBJ1-4	CASSLYLGSAANEKLFF	TGTGCCAGCAGTTTATACCTGGGGAGTGCTGCTAATGAAAAACTGTTTTTT
TRBV7-2	TRBD1	NA	TRBJ1-1	CASSIRTGGTEAFF	TGTGCCAGCAGCATCCGGACAGGGGGCACTGAAGCTTTCTTT
TRBV5-4	NA	NA	TRBJ1-1	CASSLGAGNTEAFF	TGTGCCAGCAGCTTGGGGGCAGGAAACACTGAAGCTTTCTTT
TRBV7-2	NA	NA	TRBJ1-1	CASSPGRRGGTEAFF	TGTGCCAGCAGCCCGGGACGGCGTGGAGGGACTGAAGCTTTCTTT
TRBV28	NA	NA	TRBJ2-1	CASNHHRGPSNEQFF	TGTGCCAGCAACCACCACAGAGGCCCTTCCAATGAGCAGTTCTTC
TRBV2	NA	NA	TRBJ1-4	CASSTRNEKLFF	TGTGCCAGCAGTACTCGTAATGAAAAACTGTTTTTT
TRBV7-9	NA	NA	TRBJ2-1	CASSAGTAGKRSNEQFF	TGTGCCAGCAGCGCCGGGACGGCAGGGAAGCGGTCCAATGAGCAGTTCTTC
TRBV28	TRBD2	once	TRBJ2-7	CASSGASGRDSYEQYF	TGTGCCAGCAGCGGGGCTAGCGGGAGGGACTCCTACGAGCAGTACTTC
TRBV6-5	NA	once	TRBJ1-3	CASIGEGNTIYF	TGTGCCAGCATCGGGGAGGGAAACACCATATATTTT
TRBV6-5	NA	few	TRBJ2-2	CASSYPPTGELFF	TGTGCCAGCAGTTACCCCCCAACCGGGGAGCTGTTTTTT
TRBV18	TRBD1	NA	TRBJ2-5	CASSEGTGAREQYF	TGTGCCAGCTCGGAGGGGACAGGGGCGCGGGAGCAGTACTTC
TRBV7-9	TRBD2	NA	TRBJ2-3	CASSLLPKAGAGDTQYF	TGTGCCAGCAGCTTACTCCCCAAAGCGGGAGCTGGAGATACGCAGTATTTT
TRBV6-9	TRBD1	NA	TRBJ1-2	CASSYSTGGNGYTF	TGTGCCAGCAGTTATTCCACAGGGGGTAATGGCTACACCTTC
TRBV9	NA	few	TRBJ1-1	CASSVGAGVTNTEAFF	TGTGCCAGCAGCGTAGGGGCAGGGGTGACGAACACTGAAGCTTTCTTT
TRBV16	NA	NA	TRBJ2-3	CASSQSGADTQYF	TGTGCCAGCAGCCAATCGGGCGCGGATACGCAGTATTTT
TRBV28	NA	NA	TRBJ2-7	CASSFTPSYEQYF	TGTGCCAGCAGTTTTACACCCTCCTACGAGCAGTACTTC
TRBV28	TRBD1	NA	TRBJ2-3	CASSSSGTGEDTQYF	TGTGCCAGCAGTTCCTCCGGGACAGGGGAGGATACGCAGTATTTT
TRBV27	TRBD1	NA	TRBJ1-1	CASSLIRGRGEAFF	TGTGCCAGCAGTTTGATCAGGGGGCGAGGCGAAGCTTTCTTT
TRBV10-1	NA	NA	TRBJ2-3	CASSELARGDTQYF	TGCGCCAGCAGTGAACTAGCCAGAGGGGATACGCAGTATTTT
TRBV7-9	TRBD1	NA	TRBJ1-2	CASSLGPSGGSNYGYTF	TGTGCCAGCAGCTTAGGTCCCTCAGGGGGTAGTAACTATGGCTACACCTTC
TRBV27	NA	NA	TRBJ1-2	CASSDSIYYGYTF	TGTGCCAGCAGTGACTCCATCTACTATGGCTACACCTTC
TRBV7-3	TRBD2	NA	TRBJ2-1	CASSPRLAGGREQFF	TGTGCCAGCAGCCCAAGACTAGCGGGAGGTCGGGAGCAGTTCTTC
TRBV5-6	NA	NA	TRBJ1-1	CASSLVGSQNTEAFF	TGTGCCAGCAGCTTGGTAGGCAGTCAGAACACTGAAGCTTTCTTT
TRBV28	NA	NA	TRBJ1-1	CASTLGVDTEAFF	TGTGCCAGCACCCTGGGCGTCGACACTGAAGCTTTCTTT
TRBV19	NA	NA	TRBJ2-2	CASSSRGDTGELFF	TGTGCCAGTAGTTCCCGGGGAGACACCGGGGAGCTGTTTTTT
TRBV18	NA	NA	TRBJ1-1	CASSPMGLNTEAFF	TGTGCCAGCTCACCAATGGGACTGAACACTGAAGCTTTCTTT
TRBV6-5	NA	NA	TRBJ2-1	CASSGLPATYNEQFF	TGTGCCAGCAGTGGACTGCCCGCTACCTACAATGAGCAGTTCTTC
TRBV28	NA	NA	TRBJ1-4	CASSSYSPNEKLFF	TGTGCCAGCAGTTCCTACAGCCCAAATGAAAAACTGTTTTTT
TRBV7-9	NA	NA	TRBJ2-3	CASSLVGLTDTQYF	TGTGCCAGCAGCTTGGTCGGCCTCACAGATACGCAGTATTTT
TRBV2	TRBD2	NA	TRBJ2-1	CASSATSGVEQFF	TGTGCCAGCAGCGCAACTAGCGGGGTGGAGCAGTTCTTC
TRBV21-1	NA	NA	TRBJ1-1	CASSSQGLNTEAFF	TGTGCCAGCAGCTCCCAGGGGCTGAACACTGAAGCTTTCTTT
TRBV7-2	NA	NA	TRBJ2-7	CASSLVYEQYF	TGTGCCAGCAGCTTAGTCTACGAGCAGTACTTC
TRBV19	NA	NA	TRBJ1-1	CASRAPSFRNTEAFF	TGTGCCAGTAGGGCACCTTCCTTCCGAAACACTGAAGCTTTCTTT
TRBV6-1	TRBD1	NA	TRBJ2-3	CASPSGQGDTDTQYF	TGTGCCAGCCCCTCCGGACAGGGGGACACAGATACGCAGTATTTT
TRBV5-1	NA	NA	TRBJ2-2	CASSIQTGGTGELFF	TGCGCCAGCAGCATACAGACAGGCGGCACCGGGGAGCTGTTTTTT
TRBV5-6	NA	NA	TRBJ1-1	CASSLSAGTEAFF	TGTGCCAGCAGCTTGTCGGCGGGCACTGAAGCTTTCTTT
TRBV7-9	NA	NA	TRBJ2-7	CASSFETPYEQYF	TGTGCCAGCAGCTTCGAGACGCCCTACGAGCAGTACTTC